These T cell receptor beta chains were read from a single sample in a study of shared clonotypes between healthy human individuals. Generated by immunoSEQ multiplex PCR, the TCRdb table keeps only in-frame clones and is missing some. This sample yields about 2.4 million clones, of which 90% to 95% are seen a single time; 0.36% belongs to the top ten. Input material: naive CD4+ T cells from PBMCs. The receptors come from a man younger than 35 in good health. Some clones in this sample may be carry-over from other donors' samples. CDR3s include the opening cysteine and the closing phenylalanine or tryptophan. Each record gives: clone size, V gene, D gene, J gene, CDR3 protein, CDR3 DNA. The D gene is left open where the match is weak. Part of the rows lack a size; the others show once, few, many or a class for expanded clones.

NA	TRBV28	TRBD1	TRBJ2-7	CASGGTGVNEQYF	TGTGCCAGTGGGGGTACAGGGGTGAACGAGCAGTACTTC
NA	TRBV5-4	NA	TRBJ2-7	CASSLSRGALSSYEQYF	TGTGCCAGCAGCTTGTCGCGCGGGGCCCTGAGCTCCTACGAGCAGTACTTC
NA	TRBV6-5	TRBD2	TRBJ2-1	CASRSGGRGNEQFF	TGTGCCAGCAGGTCAGGCGGGAGGGGCAATGAGCAGTTCTTC
NA	TRBV25-1	NA	TRBJ1-2	CASTRGYGYTF	TGTGCCAGCACCAGGGGCTATGGCTACACCTTC
once	TRBV5-1	NA	TRBJ2-7	CASSLEWVSYEQYF	TGCGCCAGCAGCTTGGAATGGGTCTCCTACGAGCAGTACTTC
once	TRBV18	NA	TRBJ2-1	CASSPGAVAEQFF	TGTGCCAGCTCCCCCGGCGCTGTCGCTGAGCAGTTCTTC
NA	TRBV10-3	NA	TRBJ2-7	CAISELAAYEQYF	TGTGCCATCAGTGAGCTAGCAGCCTACGAGCAGTACTTC
NA	TRBV29-1	NA	TRBJ2-3	CSVERGSTDTQYF	TGCAGCGTTGAAAGGGGAAGCACAGATACGCAGTATTTT
NA	TRBV9	NA	TRBJ2-2	CASSVEAGLTGELFF	TGTGCCAGCAGCGTAGAAGCAGGGCTGACCGGGGAGCTGTTTTTT
NA	TRBV4-2	NA	TRBJ2-7	CASSQRGNEQYF	TGTGCCAGCAGCCAAAGGGGAAACGAGCAGTACTTC
NA	TRBV7-3	NA	TRBJ2-6	CASSLSSGANVLTF	TGTGCCAGCAGCCTGAGCTCTGGGGCCAACGTCCTGACTTTC
NA	TRBV28	NA	TRBJ2-7	CASSLGGRGPSLGYEQYF	TGTGCCAGCAGTTTGGGGGGCAGGGGCCCTTCATTGGGCTACGAGCAGTACTTC
NA	TRBV4-1	TRBD1	TRBJ1-2	CASSQDPRGTGLLGYTF	TGCGCCAGCAGCCAAGATCCGCGGGGGACAGGGTTGTTGGGCTACACCTTC
NA	TRBV6-5	NA	TRBJ1-5	CASSGRTGTAPQHF	TGTGCCAGCAGCGGACGGACCGGTACTGCACCCCAGCATTTT
NA	TRBV7-2	NA	TRBJ2-4	CASSPEGLKLYIAKNIQYF	TGTGCCAGCAGCCCTGAGGGACTTAAACTATACATAGCCAAAAACATTCAGTACTTC
NA	TRBV18	NA	TRBJ2-2	CASSPLSGSGELFF	TGTGCCAGCTCACCGTTGTCAGGGTCCGGGGAGCTGTTTTTT
NA	TRBV18	TRBD1	TRBJ1-4	CASSPSRGPRREKLFF	TGTGCCAGCTCACCCTCCAGGGGGCCACGGCGTGAAAAACTGTTTTTT
once	TRBV7-2	NA	TRBJ1-1	CASSFGGLNTEAFF	TGTGCCAGCAGCTTTGGAGGTTTGAACACTGAAGCTTTCTTT
NA	TRBV4-3	TRBD2	TRBJ2-3	CASSRVAGVADTQYF	TGCGCCAGCAGTCGGGTAGCGGGCGTGGCAGATACGCAGTATTTT
NA	TRBV5-4	NA	TRBJ1-3	CASSLDPASGNTIYF	TGTGCCAGCAGCTTGGATCCAGCCTCTGGAAACACCATATATTTT
NA	TRBV28	TRBD2	TRBJ2-1	CASSAIAGGSYNEQFF	TGTGCCAGCAGTGCCATAGCGGGAGGCTCCTACAATGAGCAGTTCTTC
NA	TRBV10-1	TRBD2	TRBJ2-1	CASSDSSGLNEQFF	TGCGCCAGCAGTGACTCTAGCGGGTTAAATGAGCAGTTCTTC
NA	TRBV4-1	NA	TRBJ2-5	CASSSGPRETQYF	TGCGCCAGCAGCTCCGGGCCTAGAGAGACCCAGTACTTC
NA	TRBV18	NA	TRBJ2-2	CASSPRLPDTGELFF	TGTGCCAGCTCACCTCGGCTGCCGGACACCGGGGAGCTGTTTTTT
NA	TRBV12-5	TRBD2	TRBJ2-3	CASGEGLAGVDTQYF	TGTGCTAGTGGAGAGGGACTAGCGGGAGTGGATACGCAGTATTTT
NA	TRBV25-1	NA	TRBJ2-7	CASLSGTSYEQYF	TGTGCCAGCCTTTCCGGGACGTCTTACGAGCAGTACTTC
NA	TRBV28	NA	TRBJ1-5	CASSLRYGVQPQHF	TGTGCCAGCAGTTTACGCTATGGGGTTCAGCCCCAGCATTTT
NA	TRBV7-2	NA	TRBJ2-7	CASSLAVLVRSYEQYF	TGTGCCAGCAGCTTAGCGGTTCTAGTGCGGTCCTACGAGCAGTACTTC
NA	TRBV18	NA	TRBJ2-7	CASSPPGSYEQYF	TGTGCCAGCTCACCCCCGGGCTCCTACGAGCAGTACTTC
NA	TRBV7-3	TRBD2	TRBJ2-5	CASSLRAGGPQETQYF	TGTGCCAGCAGCTTAAGGGCGGGAGGGCCCCAAGAGACCCAGTACTTC
NA	TRBV6-1	NA	TRBJ2-1	CASSWTSYNEQFF	TGTGCCAGCAGTTGGACGTCCTACAATGAGCAGTTCTTC
NA	TRBV6-5	NA	TRBJ2-6	CASSSPGQTGANVLTF	TGTGCCAGCAGTTCCCCTGGACAGACAGGGGCCAACGTCCTGACTTTC
NA	TRBV19	NA	TRBJ2-1	CASGGSYNEQFF	TGTGCCAGTGGGGGCTCCTACAATGAGCAGTTCTTC
NA	TRBV2	NA	TRBJ1-2	CASNQYPPGTGYTF	TGTGCCAGCAATCAATACCCGCCGGGTACCGGCTACACCTTC
NA	TRBV5-4	NA	TRBJ1-1	CASSLVRGNTEAFF	TGTGCCAGCAGCTTAGTGAGGGGGAACACTGAAGCTTTCTTT
NA	TRBV11-1	TRBD1	TRBJ2-7	CASSLGTGITYEQYF	TGTGCCAGCAGCTTAGGGACAGGCATTACCTACGAGCAGTACTTC
NA	TRBV5-6	NA	TRBJ1-1	CASSLGQVNTEAFF	TGTGCCAGCAGCTTGGGACAAGTAAACACTGAAGCTTTCTTT
NA	TRBV28	NA	TRBJ2-7	CASSPMFPYEQYF	TGTGCCAGCAGTCCCATGTTTCCCTACGAGCAGTACTTC
NA	TRBV12-5	TRBD1	TRBJ2-2	CASGLAAGGTAGELFF	TGTGCTAGTGGTTTGGCGGCAGGGGGCACAGCCGGGGAGCTGTTTTTT
NA	TRBV6-5	NA	TRBJ1-2	CASSYSYTTNYGYTF	TGTGCCAGCAGTTACTCGTACACGACTAACTATGGCTACACCTTC
NA	TRBV5-1	NA	TRBJ2-7	CASSLGFDWGWYEQYF	TGCGCCAGCAGCTTGGGATTTGATTGGGGGTGGTACGAGCAGTACTTC